The 25 T cell receptor beta chains in this list originate from one sample, sequenced in a study of T cells in localized non-small cell lung cancer. Libraries were prepared by immunoSEQ multiplex PCR; TCRdb keeps only in-frame clonotypes and omits some of them. The data hold 1,500 to 2,000 clones, with 37% observed a single time. The sample was lung tumor tissue, taken before any cancer treatment. The receptors derive from a female donor over 55 with stage I lung adenocarcinoma.

This clone has only a few counts. The chain couples TRBV9 to TRBJ1-1; D remains unclear. The CDR3 is made up of 14 amino acids. Trimming took 5 bases from V and 4 from J, leaving 15 bases between them. Germline loops: CDR1 SGDLS, CDR2 YYNGEE. CDR3 amino acids: CASRVLTEATEAFF. The CDR3 nucleotides read TGTGCCAGCAGGGTCCTAACAGAGGCCACTGAAGCTTTCTTT.

This chain uses TRBV11-3 with TRBJ1-3; D unresolved. CDR3 length: 14 residues. The germline CDR1 and CDR2 sequences are SGHNT and YENEEA. The V gene lost 5 bases and the J gene lost 2 bases, with 10 bases spanning the gap. CDR3 DNA: TGTGCCAGCAGCCCCCTGGGAGCTGGAAACACCATATATTTT. It specifies CASSPLGAGNTIYF.

CDR3 DNA: TGCGCCAGCAGGATGGGGACAGCCGCCGATGAAGCTTTCTTT. Its translation is CASRMGTAADEAFF. The chain carries TRBV10-2 and TRBJ1-1; 7 nucleotides agree with TRBD1. This CDR3 contains 14 residues. After removal of 6 bases from V and 7 bases from J, the junction contained 11 bases not matched to a gene. Per germline, CDR1 WSHSY and CDR2 SAAADI.

As for this clone: A base in the sequence is ambiguous or unread; the matching residue is shown as X. The rearrangement joins TRBV19 to TRBJ1-2; D gene uncertain. The CDR3 spans 14 residues. V was cut by 1 base and J by 8 bases, with 14 bases left in between. In germline, CDR1 is LNHDA, CDR2 SQIVND (reference sequence). The CDR3 is CASSIGLAAXGYTF. The CDR3 DNA reads TGTGCCAGTAGTATAGGGCTGGCTGCCRGAGGCTACACCTTC.

This clone was seen more than once but under ten times. The chain combines TRBV9 with TRBJ2-3, with a weak D call TRBD2 (6 bases). The CDR3 has 15 residues. Germline lookup yields CDR1 SGDLS and CDR2 YYNGEE. V was clipped by 0 bases and J by 9 bases, with 17 bases between them. The CDR3, as DNA: TGTGCCAGCAGCGTAGGGGGGGAGCTACAGAGGACGCAGTATTTT. Amino acids: CASSVGGELQRTQYF.

The genes are TRBV18 and TRBJ1-2; no definite D call. V was cut by 0 bases and J by 6 bases, with 5 bases left in between. Per germline, CDR1 KGHSH and CDR2 LQKENI. The CDR3 has 12 amino acids. CDR3 bases: TGTGCCAGCTCACCACCGACAAATGGCTACACCTTC. Its protein product is CASSPPTNGYTF. Variable domain in full (rest from reference TRBV18 and TRBJ1-2): NAGVMQNPRHLVRRRGQEARLRCSPMKGHSHVYWYRQLPEEGLKFMVYLQKENIIDESGMPKERFSAEFPKEGPSILRIQQVVRGDSAAYFCASSPPTNGYTFGSGTRLTVV.

This clone is labeled large. V gene TRBV6-8 combines with J gene TRBJ1-2, with 7 bases lining up with TRBD1. Trimming at V came to 4 bases and at J to 7 bases, leaving 6 bases not matched to a gene. CDR3 length: 13 residues. Germline V gene lookup returns CDR1 MNHGY and CDR2 SAAAGT. For the CDR3, the DNA is TGTGCCAGCAGTTCATCCCGACAGGGTGGCTACACCTTC. Translation gives CASSSSRQGGYTF.

This clone turned up a few times. The chain recombines TRBV6-8 with TRBJ1-1; 7 nucleotides match TRBD1. The V gene end was trimmed by 6 bases and the J gene end by 6 bases; junction bases not matched to a gene: 7. Germline V lookup: CDR1 MNHGY, CDR2 SAAAGT. The CDR3 spans 13 residues. CDR3 in amino acids: CASRPTGDPEAFF. The CDR3 DNA reads TGTGCCAGCAGGCCTACAGGGGACCCTGAAGCTTTCTTT.

This clone has more than one count but fewer than ten. The chain uses TRBV12-5 and TRBJ1-1; perhaps TRBD1 as D (6 bases). CDR3 length equals 15 residues. Germline CDR1 is LGHNT and CDR2 is FRNRAP. CDR3 DNA: TGTGTCAGCAGCCAGCAGGGGAGGCCGAACACTGAAGCTTTCTTT. It encodes CVSSQQGRPNTEAFF.

This chain joins TRBV11-3 and TRBJ2-1; D is perhaps TRBD2 (6 bases). The CDR3 covers 15 residues. Germline assignment: CDR1 SGHNT and CDR2 YENEEA. The V gene lost 3 bases and the J gene lost 2 bases, with 11 bases spanning the gap. CDR3 region: CASSFLARTYNEQFF. CDR3 in DNA: TGTGCCAGCAGCTTCCTAGCGCGGACCTACAATGAGCAGTTCTTC.

This sequence joins TRBV6-7 and TRBJ1-5, with a possible D match to TRBD1 (6 bases). TRBV6-7 is an ORF, with its function uncertain. Trimming pared 8 bases from V and 5 bases from J, leaving 10 bases between. The length of the CDR3 is 12 residues. The CDR3, as DNA: TGTGCCAGCCGACAGGTTCATCAGCCCCAGCATTTT. Protein product: CASRQVHQPQHF.

In its sample, this clone is medium-sized. The rearrangement uses TRBV9 and TRBJ2-1; D is perhaps TRBD1 (5 bases). Trimming took off 3 bases at V and 0 bases at J, with 10 bases between the two ends. The CDR3 totals 15 residues. In germline, CDR1 is SGDLS, CDR2 YYNGEE. CDR3 nucleotide sequence: TGTGCCAGCAGCGGGGGCCCTAACTCCTACAATGAGCAGTTCTTC. Its protein product is CASSGGPNSYNEQFF.

This chain joins TRBV18 and TRBJ1-5, with 7 bases fitting TRBD1. Germline values: CDR1 KGHSH, CDR2 LQKENI. Trimming at V came to 6 bases and at J to 3 bases, leaving 14 bases not matched to a gene. The CDR3 is 17 amino acids. Here the CDR3 DNA reads TGTGCCAGCTCGTACCGGGACAGCGATCTTTTCAATCAGCCCCAGCATTTT. This encodes CASSYRDSDLFNQPQHF.

The chain links TRBV19 to TRBJ2-1, with D possibly being TRBD1 (6 bases). The CDR3 runs to 12 residues. V shed 7 bases and J shed 7 bases, with 11 bases lying between them. Per germline, CDR1 LNHDA and CDR2 SQIVND (reference sequence). The CDR3 DNA follows: TGTGCCAGTAAAACAGGGTTGAATGAGCAGTTCTTC. As protein: CASKTGLNEQFF.

In this sample, this clone turned up a few times. The CDR3 DNA is TGTGCCAGCACCTACGGGGATAGAGGCTACACCTTC. This translates into CASTYGDRGYTF. The V gene is TRBV6-7, the J gene TRBJ1-2; no clear D gene. TRBV6-7 carries the ORF label, with uncertain function. The CDR3 is made up of 12 amino acids. Trimming stripped 7 bases from V and 8 bases from J, with 14 bases between.

This clone ranks as medium-sized. The chain combines TRBV6-8 with TRBJ1-1; D gene uncertain. V was cut by 6 bases and J by 1 base, with 9 bases left in between. Germline V lookup: CDR1 MNHGY, CDR2 SAAAGT. The CDR3 runs 13 residues. This CDR3 reads CASRTPKNTEAFF. The CDR3 coding sequence is TGTGCCAGCAGGACACCAAAGAACACTGAAGCTTTCTTT.

The chain has TRBV6-8 and TRBJ2-1, with a weak D call TRBD2 (6 bases). From germline, CDR1 is MNHGY and CDR2 SAAAGT. V was trimmed by 6 bases and J by 5 bases, leaving 8 bases between them. The CDR3 length is 12 residues. This CDR3 is CASSRRDNEQFF. CDR3 bases: TGTGCCAGCAGCCGGAGGGACAATGAGCAGTTCTTC.

The CDR3 sequence is CASSPAWGTSYNEQFF. The DNA for the CDR3 is TGTGCCAGCAGCCCCGCTTGGGGGACTTCCTACAATGAGCAGTTCTTC. V is TRBV9 and J is TRBJ2-1; D might be TRBD2 (6 bases). CDR3 length: 16 amino acids. The V and J ends lost 4 bases and 1 base respectively, with 15 bases between them. CDR1 and CDR2 (germline): SGDLS, YYNGEE.

This clone appeared once. The chain employs TRBV18 and TRBJ1-1; TRBD1 might be the D (5 bases). CDR1 is KGHSH, CDR2 LQKENI, per germline. V lost 8 bases to trimming and J lost 4 bases, with 17 bases between them. This CDR3 has 14 amino acids. Here the CDR3 reads CASQAGGGGTEAFF. In DNA form, the CDR3 reads TGTGCCAGCCAAGCCGGGGGAGGCGGCACTGAAGCTTTCTTT.

This clone has more than one count but fewer than ten. The CDR3 region is CASSVDGNTEAFF. DNA of the CDR3: TGTGCCAGCAGCGTCGACGGGAACACTGAAGCTTTCTTT. This chain joins TRBV9 and TRBJ1-1; no clear D gene. This CDR3 is 13 amino acids long. The V gene's germline CDR1 is SGDLS and CDR2 YYNGEE. With 2 bases removed from V and 1 base from J, the gap between germline ends came to 6 bases. The full variable domain, rest sourced from reference TRBV9 and TRBJ1-1, is DSGVTQTPKHLITATGQRVTLRCSPRSGDLSVYWYQQSLDQGLQFLIQYYNGEERAKGNILERFSAQQFPDLHSELNLSSLELGDSALYFCASSVDGNTEAFFGQGTRLTVV.

The chain joins TRBV14 to TRBJ1-2; D is ambiguous. The CDR3 contains 14 residues. CDR1 and CDR2 from the germline V gene are SGHDN and FVKESK. Trimming pared 2 bases from V and 4 bases from J, leaving 11 bases between. The CDR3 sequence: CASSQWVGSYGYTF. In DNA form, the CDR3 reads TGTGCCAGCAGCCAATGGGTAGGGTCCTATGGCTACACCTTC.

This clone came up a few times. The rearrangement links TRBV6-8 to TRBJ1-4; D unclear. V was cut by 7 bases and J by 4 bases, with 10 bases left in between. CDR1 is MNHGY and CDR2 is SAAAGT in the germline V gene. The CDR3 covers 13 residues. CDR3 region: CASIGQFNEKLFF. Here the CDR3 DNA reads TGTGCCAGCATTGGGCAGTTTAATGAAAAACTGTTTTTT.

This clone has only one observation. J is TRBJ2-7 and V is TRBV15; D may correspond to TRBD1 or TRBD2 (5 bases each). V lost 1 base and J lost 3, with 13 bases in between. Germline V gene lookup returns CDR1 LNHNV and CDR2 YYDKDF (reference sequence). CDR3 length: 15 amino acids. This CDR3 is CATSRVRDGVYEQYF. The CDR3 bases are TGTGCCACCAGCAGAGTACGGGACGGAGTCTACGAGCAGTACTTC.

V gene TRBV18 combines with J gene TRBJ1-3; D gene uncertain. The V end was cut by 0 bases, the J end by 4 bases, with 10 bases between. Looked up from germline, CDR1 is KGHSH and CDR2 is LQKENI. The CDR3 has 15 residues. The CDR3 reads CASSPPGAQGNTIYF. The CDR3 DNA is TGTGCCAGCTCACCACCGGGTGCTCAGGGAAACACCATATATTTT. Looking up the rest from reference TRBV18 and TRBJ1-3 gives the full variable domain: NAGVMQNPRHLVRRRGQEARLRCSPMKGHSHVYWYRQLPEEGLKFMVYLQKENIIDESGMPKERFSAEFPKEGPSILRIQQVVRGDSAAYFCASSPPGAQGNTIYFGEGSWLTVV.

The chain combines TRBV18 with TRBJ2-7; TRBD2 agrees at 10 bases. The CDR3 runs to 15 residues. CDR1 KGHSH and CDR2 LQKENI come from the germline V gene. The V segment lost 4 bases and the J segment 3 bases; nucleotides outside the gene matches: 6. The CDR3 DNA reads as TGTGCCAGCTCACAATTGACTAGCGGGCACTACGAGCAGTACTTC. Its protein is CASSQLTSGHYEQYF.